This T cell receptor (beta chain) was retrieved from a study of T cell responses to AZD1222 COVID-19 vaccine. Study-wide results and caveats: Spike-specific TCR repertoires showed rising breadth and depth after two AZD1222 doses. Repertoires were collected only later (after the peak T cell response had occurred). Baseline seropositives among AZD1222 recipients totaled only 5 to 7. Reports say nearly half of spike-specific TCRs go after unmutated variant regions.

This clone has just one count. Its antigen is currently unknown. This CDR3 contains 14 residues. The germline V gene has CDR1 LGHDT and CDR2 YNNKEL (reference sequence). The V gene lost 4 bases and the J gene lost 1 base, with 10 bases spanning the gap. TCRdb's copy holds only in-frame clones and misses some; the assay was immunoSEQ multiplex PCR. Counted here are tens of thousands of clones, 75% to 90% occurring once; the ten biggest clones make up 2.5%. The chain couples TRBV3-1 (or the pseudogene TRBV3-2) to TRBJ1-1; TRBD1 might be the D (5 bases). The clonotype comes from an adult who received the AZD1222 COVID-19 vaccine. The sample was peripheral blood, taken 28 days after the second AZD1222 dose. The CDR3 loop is CASSPLDRNTEAFF. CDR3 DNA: TGTGCCAGCAGCCCGCTTGACAGGAACACTGAAGCTTTCTTT.